This TCR beta chain appears in the sequencing data of a study of blood T cell repertoires in COVID-19. Looking at the study overall: Sources were T cells, B-cell-depleted T cells, or PBMCs; the material itself was cDNA or gDNA.

Patients of the Seattle cohort, enrolled during active infection, were followed longitudinally. Source study methods: For nucleated cells, counts were estimated from reference gene primer amplification. Here immunoSEQ multiplex PCR was the method, and the copy in TCRdb shows in-frame clones only, minus some. V and J calls and clone size are as listed in that table; D and trimming were resolved from the DNA. Among roughly 200,000 clones listed, roughly 80% were seen once. Germline-derived CDR1 and CDR2 are MDHEN and SYDVKM. V lost 6 bases and J lost 2; bases outside the gene matches: 10. There are 16 residues in the CDR3.

Sequenced: peripheral blood. The chain links TRBV28 to TRBJ1-5; 7 bases line up with TRBD1. This receptor was taken from a woman aged 35 to 49 with COVID-19, enrolled during active disease. DNA for the CDR3: TGTGCCAGCAGCAATGGACAGGCGCGAGGCAATCAGCCCCAGCATTTT. Translating gives CASSNGQARGNQPQHF.